Sequencing of this TCR beta chain was carried out in a study of a mutant IDH1 vaccine in newly diagnosed glioma. Time point given: week 35, safety follow-up. Every single dose of the vaccine, 300 ug of mutant IDH1 20-mer peptide, came with topical imiquimod. In regard to this clone: Antigen specificity is unknown.

Sequenced by immunoSEQ multiplex PCR; TCRdb stores in-frame clones only, minus some. The table records about 46,000 clones, 85% to 95% of them present only once. The TCR comes from a man aged 50 to 60 with glioma. This sample comprised PBMCs, obtained from a glioma patient whose treatment included an IDH1 peptide vaccine.

CDR3 DNA sequence: TGTGCCATCAGTGAGGGTCAGGGTGGCCAGCCCCAGCATTTT. Translation: CAISEGQGGQPQHF. The rearrangement uses TRBV10-3 and TRBJ1-5; tentative D call: TRBD1 (5 bases). Germline V lookup: CDR1 ENHRY, CDR2 SYGVKD. The CDR3 loop spans 14 amino acids. V was shortened by 2 bases and J by 7 bases, with 12 bases between the two germline ends.